This T cell receptor (beta chain) was obtained from a study of regulatory T cells in long-lasting Graves disease. Libraries of TCR beta came from iRepertoire HTBI primers plus Arm-PCR of CDR3 regions. Using its own MiXCR run on the multiplex PCR reads, TCRdb lists one record per CDR3 protein. The sample records approximately 400,000 distinct CDR3 sequences, 14% to 15% being singletons. Time point noted: newly diagnosed GD, antithyroid drugs for less than 3 months. Extracted PBMC RNA gave rise to the TCR library. The sample also formed part of further work on T cells in Graves' hyperthyroidism and ophthalmopathy. That paper notes: Researchers report that a 13 V-J model separated ophthalmopathy from stable hyperthyroidism.

Here the sequenced sample was peripheral blood mononuclear cells (PBMCs), taken at new diagnosis, from a patient treated with antithyroid drugs. This sequence originates from a woman younger than 45 with Graves disease.

Written as DNA, the CDR3 is TGCGCCAGCAGCCTCCGGGACAGGGAAAGTGGGGCCAACGTCCTGACTTTC. This sequence encodes CASSLRDRESGANVLTF. The chain combines TRBV4-1 with TRBJ2-6, with TRBD1 identical over 9 bases. The CDR3 length is 17 residues. J gave up 3 bases and V 4 bases, and 7 bases lay outside the gene matches. Germline assignment: CDR1 MGHRA and CDR2 YSYEKL.